The 8 T cell receptor beta chains below were found in one sample sequenced in a study of shared clonotypes between healthy human individuals (dated by TCRdb to about 2020). Library preparation employed the immunoSEQ multiplex PCR assay. TCRdb took this table from immuneACCESS and kept in-frame rearrangements with V and J called. Such tables lack part of the clones; where checked against another copy, unresolved V genes explain under half of the gap, and the rest is unexplained. Within this sample are approximately 2.5 million clones, with roughly 92% of them counted one time only. The ten largest clones take up roughly 0.13% of the sample. Material for sequencing was naive CD4+ T cells sorted from blood. The cell subset or site label for this specimen denotes: CD45RA+ positively selected. The receptors come from a man aged 18 to 29 in good health.

The chain couples TRBV6-6 to TRBJ2-3; TRBD2 agrees at 11 bases. With V trimmed by 6 bases and J by 4 bases, 9 bases remained unmatched. The germline gives CDR1 MNHNY, CDR2 SVGAGI (reference sequence). This CDR3 has 16 amino acids. The CDR3, as DNA: TGTGCCAGCAGCGATAGCGGGAGGGCCGGTCCAGATACGCAGTATTTT. This translates into CASSDSGRAGPDTQYF.

The genes are TRBV7-9 and TRBJ2-3; D unresolved. CDR1 is SEHNR, CDR2 FQNEAQ, per germline (reference sequence). CDR3 size: 12 residues. Trimming stripped 1 base from V and 8 bases from J, with 7 bases between. CDR3 DNA sequence: TGTGCCAGCAGCTTAGGTCTCGGTACGCAGTATTTT. It specifies CASSLGLGTQYF.

As to this clone: Other DNA sequences of this sample code for an identical CDR3. This chain connects TRBV30 to TRBJ1-4; a weak D match, TRBD1 (5 bases). The V end lost 3 bases, the J end lost 7 bases, and 6 bases lay between the germline ends. The germline CDR1 and CDR2 sequences are GTSNPN and SVGIG (reference sequence). This CDR3 is 11 amino acids long. The CDR3 DNA reads as TGTGCCTGGAGCCAGGGTGAAAAACTGTTTTTT. Amino acid sequence: CAWSQGEKLFF.

V usage is TRBV6-1 and J usage is TRBJ2-2; 11 nucleotides line up with TRBD1. V lost 9 bases and J lost 5; bases outside the gene matches: 2. This CDR3 has 13 amino acids. Germline V gives CDR1 MNHNS, CDR2 SASEGT. The CDR3 nucleotides are TGTGCCAGAGGGACAGGGGGTACCGGGGAGCTGTTTTTT. Its protein is CARGTGGTGELFF.

J is TRBJ2-2 and V is TRBV19; 9 positions match TRBD1. The germline V gene has CDR1 LNHDA and CDR2 SQIVND (reference sequence). The CDR3 length is 16 residues. With V trimmed by 5 bases and J by 6 bases, 10 bases remained unmatched. CDR3 region: CASSGRDRAEAGELFF. The CDR3 bases are TGTGCCAGTAGTGGCCGGGACAGGGCTGAGGCCGGGGAGCTGTTTTTT.

Remarks on this clone: Germline and junction disagree at one end, which may indicate a read error. The chain links TRBV6-5 to TRBJ1-1; D unresolved. CDR3 length equals 15 residues. Germline CDR1 reads MNHEY; CDR2 reads SVGAGI. CDR3 residues: CASSYAGLGNAEAFF. The CDR3 nucleotides are TGTGCCAGCAGTTACGCCGGCCTGGGGAACGCTGAAGCTTTCTTT.

This clone was counted a single time. The V and J genes are TRBV5-1 and TRBJ2-4, with TRBD2 matching 7 bases. Germline V gives CDR1 SGHRS, CDR2 YFSETQ. The CDR3 loop spans 15 amino acids. With 2 bases clipped from V and 5 bases from J, the junction kept 7 bases outside the gene matches. The CDR3 reads CASSFGSSGENIQYF. The CDR3 DNA is TGCGCCAGCAGCTTTGGATCTAGCGGTGAAAACATTCAGTACTTC.

The chain combines TRBV11-2 with TRBJ1-6, with a weak D call TRBD1 (5 bases). Trimming cost V 5 bases and J 0 bases, with 11 bases left between them. Germline V gene data show CDR1 as SGHAT and CDR2 as FQNNGV. CDR3 length: 16 amino acids. The CDR3, as DNA: TGTGCCAGCAGCCCCGGGGGTAGCTCCTATAATTCACCCCTCCACTTT. Amino acids: CASSPGGSSYNSPLHF. The whole variable domain, remainder taken from reference TRBV11-2 and TRBJ1-6, is EAGVAQSPRYKIIEKRQSVAFWCNPISGHATLYWYQQILGQGPKLLIQFQNNGVVDDSQLPKDRFSAERLKGVDSTLKIQPAKLEDSAVYLCASSPGGSSYNSPLHFGNGTRLTVT.